Given below is one T cell receptor (beta chain) in context. Its antigen is unidentified. These data belong to a study of T cell repertoires and Cas9 in healthy adults. At the level of the study: CD4 and CD8 compartments: SpCas9-reactive T cells profiled for potency, cytotoxicity, lineage. Study-wide findings and caveats: Reportedly, SpCas9-reactive effector T cell proliferation and function were mitigated by SpCas9-reactive Tregs in vitro.

Method: immunoSEQ multiplex PCR; TCRdb's copy keeps in-frame clones and lacks some. The data show fewer than 25,000 clones, with roughly nine tenths seen just once and 1.5% to 1.9% held by the top ten. Trimming took off 10 bases at V and 6 bases at J, with 25 bases between the two ends. This CDR3 comprises 15 residues. Germline CDR1 and CDR2: MNHNS and SASEGT. The rearrangement links TRBV6-1 to TRBJ2-7; D may match TRBD1 or TRBD2 (5 bases each). Sequencing used CD4+ effector T cells (CD127+, CD25-, CD137-, CD154-) from PBMCs; culture status not recorded. This sequence originates from a human donor in good health. As DNA, the CDR3 is TGTGCCACCTCCTTTGGGGGACGGCTCCAAGGCGAGCAGTACTTC. It yields the protein CATSFGGRLQGEQYF.